Sequencing of this T cell receptor (beta chain) was carried out in a study of control samples from healthy donors and cancer patients. Libraries were prepared by immunoSEQ multiplex PCR; TCRdb keeps only in-frame clonotypes and omits some of them. The sample includes some 130,000 clones, around nine tenths of them seen just once. This CDR3 region has 16 residues. Germline lookup yields CDR1 SSHAT and CDR2 FNYEAQ (reference sequence). Deletions cut 5 bases from V and 0 bases from J, with 14 bases between. V and J are TRBV7-7 and TRBJ2-1; a weak D match, TRBD2 (5 bases). The sequenced sample was blood. This TCR was recovered from a man aged 18 to 30 in good health. The CDR3 nucleotides read TGTGCCAGCAGCACGTCAGCGGTAAGCTCCTACAATGAGCAGTTCTTC. This gives the protein CASSTSAVSSYNEQFF.